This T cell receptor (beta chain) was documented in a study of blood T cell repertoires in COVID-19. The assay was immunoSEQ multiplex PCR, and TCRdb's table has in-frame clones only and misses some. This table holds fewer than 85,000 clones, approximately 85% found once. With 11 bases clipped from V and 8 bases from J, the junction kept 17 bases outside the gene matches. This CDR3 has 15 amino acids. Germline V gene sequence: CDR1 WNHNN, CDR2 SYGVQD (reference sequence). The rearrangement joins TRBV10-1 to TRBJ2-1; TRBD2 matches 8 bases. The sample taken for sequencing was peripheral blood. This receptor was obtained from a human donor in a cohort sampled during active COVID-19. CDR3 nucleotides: TGCGCCGAGGGCCGCCCTCCGGGAGGGCCATATGAGCAGTTCTTC. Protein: CAEGRPPGGPYEQFF.